This T cell receptor beta chain is drawn from a study of identifying expanded T cells in peripheral blood. Collection occurred without any documented infections or immune events in donors. Overall study results and limits: Variance in clone template counts between roughly 2-week samples significantly increased with total template count across all healthy donors. Over two and four weeks, about 15 and 19 clones changed, versus around 1.3 between replicates.

This clone was observed a single time. What it binds is unknown. The CDR3 extends over 17 amino acids. Trimming stripped 0 bases from V and 0 bases from J, with 12 bases between. The germline gives CDR1 LNHNV, CDR2 YYDKDF (reference sequence). The data were produced by immunoSEQ multiplex PCR, yet TCRdb's version contains in-frame clones alone and is incomplete. The data hold about 100,000 clones, with approximately 88% observed a single time. The chain uses TRBV15 and TRBJ1-3, with D unclear. The receptor was isolated from a person between 18 and 75 years old in good health. Input material: blood. CDR3 bases: TGTGCCACCAGCAGAGATCCCAAGGTAGACTCTGGAAACACCATATATTTT. It encodes CATSRDPKVDSGNTIYF.